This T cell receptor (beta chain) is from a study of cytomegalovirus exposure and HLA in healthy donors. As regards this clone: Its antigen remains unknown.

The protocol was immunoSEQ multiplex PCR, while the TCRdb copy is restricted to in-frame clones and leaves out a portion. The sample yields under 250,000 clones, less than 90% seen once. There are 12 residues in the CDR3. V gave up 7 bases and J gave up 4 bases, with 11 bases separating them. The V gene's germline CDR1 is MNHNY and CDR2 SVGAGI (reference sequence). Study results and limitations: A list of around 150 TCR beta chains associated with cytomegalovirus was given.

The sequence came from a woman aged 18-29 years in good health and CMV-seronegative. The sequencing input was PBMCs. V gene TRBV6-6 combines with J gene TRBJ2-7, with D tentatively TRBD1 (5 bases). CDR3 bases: TGTGCCAGCACAGGGTTGGGTTACGAGCAGTACTTC. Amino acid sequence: CASTGLGYEQYF.